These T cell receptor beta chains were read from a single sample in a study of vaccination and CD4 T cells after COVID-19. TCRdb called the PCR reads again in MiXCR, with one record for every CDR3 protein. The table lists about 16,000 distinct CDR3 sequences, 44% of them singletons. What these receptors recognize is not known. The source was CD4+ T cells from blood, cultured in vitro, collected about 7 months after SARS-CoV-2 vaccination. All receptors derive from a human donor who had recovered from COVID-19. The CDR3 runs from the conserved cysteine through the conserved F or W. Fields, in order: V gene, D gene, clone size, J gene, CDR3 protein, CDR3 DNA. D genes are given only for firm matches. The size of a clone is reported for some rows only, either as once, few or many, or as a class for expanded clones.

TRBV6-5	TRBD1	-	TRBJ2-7	CASSFGQGVYEQYF	TGTGCCAGCAGTTTTGGACAGGGGGTCTACGAGCAGTACTTC
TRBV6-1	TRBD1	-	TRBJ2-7	CASSRDRVSYEQYF	TGTGCCAGCAGTAGGGACAGGGTTTCCTACGAGCAGTACTTC
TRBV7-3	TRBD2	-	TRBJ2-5	CASSSTSGSETQYF	TGTGCCAGCAGCTCCACTAGCGGGTCGGAGACCCAGTACTTC
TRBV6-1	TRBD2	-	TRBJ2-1	CASSEAVAGVLSNEQFF	TGTGCCAGCAGTGAAGCGGTAGCGGGAGTACTTAGCAATGAGCAGTTCTTC
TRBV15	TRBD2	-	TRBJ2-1	CATSRPTSGSLDEQFF	TGTGCCACCAGCAGGCCCACTAGCGGGAGTCTGGATGAGCAGTTCTTC
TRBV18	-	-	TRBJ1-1	CASSPQATAHTEAFF	TGTGCCAGCTCACCACAGGCTACCGCGCACACTGAAGCTTTCTTT
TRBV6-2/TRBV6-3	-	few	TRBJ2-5	CASSYYREGTQYF	TGTGCCAGCAGTTACTACAGGGAGGGGACCCAGTACTTC
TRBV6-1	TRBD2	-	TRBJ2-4	CASSETSIAKNIQYF	TGTGCCAGCAGTGAGACTAGCATAGCCAAAAACATTCAGTACTTC
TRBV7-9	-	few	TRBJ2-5	CASSLMQETQYF	TGTGCCAGCAGCCTAATGCAAGAGACCCAGTACTTC
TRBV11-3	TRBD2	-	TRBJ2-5	CASSWRAGGGPETQYF	TGTGCCAGCAGCTGGCGAGCGGGAGGGGGGCCAGAGACCCAGTACTTC
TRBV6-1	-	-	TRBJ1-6	CASTNRVGNTLNSPLHF	TGTGCCAGCACCAACCGGGTCGGGAACACACTTAATTCACCCCTCCACTTT
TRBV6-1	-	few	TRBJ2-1	CASDLDAVNEQFF	TGTGCCAGCGACTTGGACGCGGTCAATGAGCAGTTCTTC
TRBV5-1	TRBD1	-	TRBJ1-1	CASSPGTANTEAFF	TGCGCCAGCAGCCCCGGGACAGCGAACACTGAAGCTTTCTTT
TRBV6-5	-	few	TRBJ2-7	CASSYPARHSYEQYF	TGTGCCAGCAGTTACCCGGCCCGACACTCCTACGAGCAGTACTTC
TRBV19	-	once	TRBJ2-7	CASSLDVSSYEQYF	TGTGCCAGTAGTTTGGACGTTAGCTCCTACGAGCAGTACTTC
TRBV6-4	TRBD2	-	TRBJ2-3	CASRFDLGGTSGSINTQYF	TGTGCCAGCAGGTTCGACCTAGGCGGGACTAGCGGAAGCATAAATACGCAGTATTTT
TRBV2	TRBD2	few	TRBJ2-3	CASSDTSGSPPYF	TGTGCCAGCAGTGACACTAGCGGGAGCCCCCCGTATTTT
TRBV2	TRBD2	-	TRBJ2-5	CASSDGLAGGPGETQYF	TGTGCCAGCAGTGATGGGTTAGCGGGGGGGCCCGGGGAGACCCAGTACTTC
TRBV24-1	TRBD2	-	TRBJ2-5	CATSGRTSGATQETQYF	TGTGCCACCAGTGGTCGGACTAGCGGGGCAACCCAAGAGACCCAGTACTTC
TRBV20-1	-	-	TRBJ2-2	CSARDHKGFTGELFF	TGCAGTGCTAGAGATCATAAGGGATTTACCGGGGAGCTGTTTTTT
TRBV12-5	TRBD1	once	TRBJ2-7	CASGSDRATYEQYF	TGTGCTAGTGGTTCGGACAGGGCCACCTACGAGCAGTACTTC
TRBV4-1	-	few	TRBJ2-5	CASSQAGTQETQYF	TGCGCCAGCAGCCAAGCCGGGACCCAAGAGACCCAGTACTTC
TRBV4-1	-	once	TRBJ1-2	CASSRTGSYGYTF	TGCGCCAGCAGCCGCACAGGGAGCTATGGCTACACCTTC
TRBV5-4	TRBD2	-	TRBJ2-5	CASSWRLAGGQETQYF	TGTGCCAGCAGCTGGAGACTAGCGGGGGGGCAAGAGACCCAGTACTTC
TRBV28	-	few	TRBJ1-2	CASSLRLYGYTF	TGTGCCAGCAGTTTAAGGCTCTATGGCTACACCTTC
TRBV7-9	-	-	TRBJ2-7	CASSLPGSYEQYF	TGTGCCAGCAGTTTACCCGGCTCCTACGAGCAGTACTTC
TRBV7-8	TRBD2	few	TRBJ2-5	CASSLGLAGVSRETQYF	TGTGCCAGCAGCTTAGGACTAGCGGGAGTCTCTAGGGAGACCCAGTACTTC
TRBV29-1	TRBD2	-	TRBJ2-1	CSVEGAGGFYNEQFF	TGCAGCGTTGAAGGGGCGGGAGGGTTCTACAATGAGCAGTTCTTC
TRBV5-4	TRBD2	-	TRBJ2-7	CAIHPRSGVDEQYF	TGTGCCATCCACCCACGTAGCGGGGTTGACGAGCAGTACTTC
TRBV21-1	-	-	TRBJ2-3	CASSPIQGEGTDTQYF	TGTGCCAGCTCCCCAATTCAGGGAGAAGGCACAGATACGCAGTATTTT
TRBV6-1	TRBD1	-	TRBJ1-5	CASSQDRGYQPQHF	TGTGCCAGCAGCCAGGACAGGGGGTATCAGCCCCAGCATTTT
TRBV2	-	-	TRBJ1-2	CASSPEGFIYGYTF	TGTGCCAGCAGTCCAGAGGGTTTCATCTATGGCTACACCTTC
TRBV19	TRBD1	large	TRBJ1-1	CASSGTVPEAFF	TGTGCCAGTAGTGGGACAGTGCCAGAAGCTTTCTTT
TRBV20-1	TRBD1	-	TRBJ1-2	CSALLPLQGYGYTF	TGCAGTGCCCTCCTCCCCCTACAGGGGTATGGCTACACCTTC
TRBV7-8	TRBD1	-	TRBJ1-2	CASSVRDRSFYGYTF	TGTGCCAGCTCCGTCCGGGACAGATCATTCTATGGCTACACCTTC
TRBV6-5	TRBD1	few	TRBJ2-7	CASSYGQGPFEQYF	TGTGCCAGCAGTTACGGACAGGGGCCCTTCGAGCAGTACTTC
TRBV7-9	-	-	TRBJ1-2	CASSLTTGYTF	TGTGCCAGCAGCTTAACAACTGGCTACACCTTC
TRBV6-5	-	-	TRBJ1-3	CASSYSGRYSGNTIYF	TGTGCCAGCAGTTACTCCGGGCGGTACTCTGGAAACACCATATATTTT
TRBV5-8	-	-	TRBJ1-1	CASSLEPGSTEAFF	TGTGCCAGCAGCTTGGAACCAGGGTCCACTGAAGCTTTCTTT
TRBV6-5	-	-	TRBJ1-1	CASSYSTGGEFLEAFF	TGTGCCAGCAGTTACTCGACGGGCGGGGAGTTCTTGGAAGCTTTCTTT
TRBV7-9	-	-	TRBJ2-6	CASRAPGRSGANVLTF	TGTGCCAGCAGGGCTCCGGGCCGCTCTGGGGCCAACGTCCTGACTTTC
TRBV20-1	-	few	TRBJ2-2	CSARSVGGQAAGTGELFF	TGCAGTGCTAGGTCGGTTGGTGGGCAGGCGGCGGGCACCGGGGAGCTGTTTTTT
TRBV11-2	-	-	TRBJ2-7	CASTVRSTRSYEQYF	TGTGCCAGCACCGTCAGGAGCACACGGTCCTACGAGCAGTACTTC
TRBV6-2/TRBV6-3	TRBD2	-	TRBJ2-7	CASSWSFGTSGSWDYEQYF	TGTGCCAGCAGCTGGTCTTTCGGGACTAGCGGGAGCTGGGATTACGAGCAGTACTTC
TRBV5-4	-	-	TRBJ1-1	CASSLRAGWNTEAFF	TGTGCCAGCAGCTTGAGGGCAGGGTGGAACACTGAAGCTTTCTTT
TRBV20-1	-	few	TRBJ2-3	CSALVGGPTDTQYF	TGCAGTGCATTAGTCGGGGGGCCCACAGATACGCAGTATTTT
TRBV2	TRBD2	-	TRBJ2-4	CASSELGTSSIQYF	TGTGCCAGCAGTGAGTTAGGGACTAGTTCCATTCAGTACTTC